Below, 22 T cell receptor beta chains from the same sample are listed, as sequenced in a study of technical replicates of blood from a few donors. Clones were read by immunoSEQ multiplex PCR, and TCRdb kept only the in-frame ones, dropping some. Here the sample spans about 48,000 clones, 90% to 95% being singletons. Sequencing was done on a sample of PBMCs. These TCRs come from a human donor in good health. Some clones in this sample may be carry-over from other donors' samples.

V and J are TRBV9 and TRBJ1-6, with 7 bases matching TRBD1. The CDR3 covers 15 residues. V dropped 5 bases and J dropped 10; count of bases not matched to a gene: 12. Germline loops: CDR1 SGDLS, CDR2 YYNGEE. CDR3 region: CASSLDRSTRSPLHF. As DNA, the CDR3 is TGTGCCAGCAGTTTGGACAGGTCCACGCGGTCACCCCTCCACTTT.

The chain links TRBV27 to TRBJ2-5, with TRBD2 matching over 8 bases. This CDR3 has 15 residues. V was clipped by 5 bases and J by 7 bases; unmatched bases: 12. Germline V gives CDR1 MNHEY, CDR2 SMNVEV (reference sequence). This chain's CDR3 is CASSPTSGRFATQYF. The CDR3, as DNA: TGTGCCAGCAGTCCTACTAGCGGCCGGTTCGCGACCCAGTACTTC.

The chain employs TRBV10-3 and TRBJ2-7; 10 bases map to TRBD2. Trimming removed 6 bases from V and 3 bases from J; junction bases left unmatched: 8. Germline V gives CDR1 ENHRY, CDR2 SYGVKD. The CDR3 runs 15 residues. The CDR3 is CAIRPHLAGVYEQYF. CDR3 nucleotides: TGTGCCATCAGGCCCCATCTAGCGGGAGTCTACGAGCAGTACTTC.

This chain joins TRBV4-1 and TRBJ2-7; 9 bases are shared with TRBD2. The V gene end was trimmed by 5 bases and the J gene end by 5 bases; junction bases not matched to a gene: 16. Germline V lookup: CDR1 MGHRA, CDR2 YSYEKL. This CDR3 region has 17 residues. The CDR3 DNA follows: TGCGCCAGCAGCGCTTTTCCTATTAGCGGGAGCGTCGACGAGCAGTACTTC. This sequence encodes CASSAFPISGSVDEQYF.

The chain carries TRBV6-7 and TRBJ1-5; D is undetermined. TRBV6-7 is an ORF for which the function is uncertain. Trimming shortened V by 0 bases and J by 3 bases, and 18 bases separated the two germline ends. This CDR3 is 18 amino acids long. CDR3 protein: CASSYSGPWQVDNQPQHF. The CDR3 DNA sequence: TGTGCCAGCAGTTACTCGGGTCCGTGGCAGGTCGACAATCAGCCCCAGCATTTT.

The V call is TRBV6-6, the J call TRBJ2-1, with 12 bases that match TRBD2. CDR3 length equals 15 residues. Germline lookup yields CDR1 MNHNY and CDR2 SVGAGI (reference sequence). Trimming cost V 5 bases and J 9 bases; bases outside gene matches: 8. CDR3 protein: CASSALAGGLGEQFF. The CDR3 DNA sequence: TGTGCCAGCAGTGCCCTAGCGGGAGGGCTCGGTGAGCAGTTCTTC.

The table lists this clone with a count of one. The V call is TRBV11-2, the J call TRBJ2-7; 9 bases fit TRBD1. The CDR3 has 15 amino acids. Germline-derived CDR1 and CDR2 are SGHAT and FQNNGV. V was clipped by 6 bases and J by 0 bases; unmatched bases: 6. CDR3 amino acids: CASSWTGDNSYEQYF. CDR3 DNA: TGTGCCAGCAGTTGGACAGGGGATAACTCCTACGAGCAGTACTTC. Supplemented by reference TRBV11-2 and TRBJ2-7, the full variable domain reads EAGVAQSPRYKIIEKRQSVAFWCNPISGHATLYWYQQILGQGPKLLIQFQNNGVVDDSQLPKDRFSAERLKGVDSTLKIQPAKLEDSAVYLCASSWTGDNSYEQYFGPGTRLTVT.

This sequence joins TRBV5-1 and TRBJ1-2, with TRBD1 matching 7 bases. This CDR3 spans 15 amino acids. V dropped 3 bases and J dropped 7; count of bases not matched to a gene: 12. Germline CDR1 is SGHRS and CDR2 is YFSETQ. The CDR3 sequence is CASSSNQDRVGGYTF. The CDR3 bases are TGCGCCAGCAGCTCGAACCAAGACAGGGTTGGTGGCTACACCTTC.

The CDR3 DNA is TGTGCCAGCAGCTCGGCAGGGTCAACTAATGAAAAACTGTTTTTT. Translated, it gives CASSSAGSTNEKLFF. V gene TRBV7-9 combines with J gene TRBJ1-4; D is possibly TRBD1 (5 bases). The CDR3 is 15 residues long. Germline V gene sequence: CDR1 SEHNR, CDR2 FQNEAQ (reference sequence). Trimming cost V 4 bases and J 0 bases, with 9 bases left between them.

In this sample, this clone turned up once. The chain carries TRBV29-1 and TRBJ1-2, with 10 nucleotides matching TRBD1. The CDR3 runs to 13 residues. V dropped 6 bases and J dropped 6; count of bases not matched to a gene: 7. CDR1 SQVTM and CDR2 ANQGSEA come from the germline V gene. In DNA, the CDR3 is TGCAGCGTGCGGGACAGGGGCCTGGATGGCTACACCTTC. It yields the protein CSVRDRGLDGYTF.

The chain uses TRBV7-3 and TRBJ2-5, with 7 bases lining up with TRBD1. The CDR3 spans 13 residues. Germline V lookup: CDR1 SGHTA, CDR2 FQGTGA. Trimming took 2 bases from V and 4 from J; bases not matched to a gene: 1. In DNA form, the CDR3 reads TGTGCCAGCAGCTTACGACAGGGAGAGACCCAGTACTTC. This codes for CASSLRQGETQYF.

The gene calls are TRBV7-6 and TRBJ2-7; 7 nucleotides line up with TRBD1. J gave up 5 bases and V 1 base, and 5 bases lay outside the gene matches. Germline V lookup: CDR1 SGHVS, CDR2 FNYEAQ. This CDR3 spans 14 amino acids. CDR3 in DNA: TGTGCCAGCAGCTTAGACAGGGGAGCCCACGAGCAGTACTTC. The encoded protein is CASSLDRGAHEQYF.

The V gene is TRBV9, the J gene TRBJ2-5, with 10 bases aligning to TRBD2. CDR3 length equals 18 residues. The germline gives CDR1 SGDLS, CDR2 YYNGEE. V shed 0 bases, J shed 0 bases, and the junction held 8 bases outside the gene matches. CDR3 protein: CASSVGRLAGGYQETQYF. The CDR3 nucleotides read TGTGCCAGCAGCGTAGGAAGACTAGCGGGTGGGTACCAAGAGACCCAGTACTTC.

Written as DNA, the CDR3 is TGTGCCAGCAGTGCCACGGGACAGGGATCGGCTGAAGCTTTCTTT. Translated, it gives CASSATGQGSAEAFF. The chain has TRBV6-4 and TRBJ1-1; 9 nucleotides agree with TRBD1. The length of the CDR3 is 15 residues. Germline CDR1 reads MRHNA; CDR2 reads SNTAGT. The junction had 9 bases not matched to a gene; V was cut back by 4 bases and J by 6 bases.

The CDR3 protein is CASSFDRGPSSGNTIYF. The CDR3 DNA reads as TGTGCCAGCAGCTTCGACAGGGGTCCTAGCTCTGGAAACACCATATATTTT. The J gene is TRBJ1-3, the V gene TRBV7-2; 8 nucleotides align to TRBD1. Trimming cost V 3 bases and J 0 bases; bases outside gene matches: 7. Germline CDR1 SGHTA, CDR2 FQGNSA. This CDR3 comprises 17 residues.

The CDR3 region is CASRWPEQGFRNQPQHF. The CDR3 nucleotides are TGTGCCAGCAGGTGGCCGGAACAGGGGTTTCGCAATCAGCCCCAGCATTTT. This chain uses TRBV9 with TRBJ1-5; 7 positions match TRBD1. Losses at the gene ends were 5 bases for V and 2 bases for J; bases not matched to a gene: 13. CDR1 is SGDLS, CDR2 YYNGEE, per germline. CDR3 length equals 17 residues.

V and J are TRBV20-1 and TRBJ1-2; D is ambiguous. With 5 bases removed from V and 3 bases from J, the gap between germline ends came to 4 bases. This CDR3 has 10 amino acids. The germline V gene encodes CDR1 DFQATT and CDR2 SNEGSKA (reference sequence). The CDR3 DNA is TGCAGTGCTCCAGACTATGGCTACACCTTC. It codes for CSAPDYGYTF.

DNA of the CDR3: TGTGCCAGCAGTGAACTCATAGCGGGGCACACAGATACGCAGTATTTT. This sequence encodes CASSELIAGHTDTQYF. The chain combines TRBV6-1 with TRBJ2-3, with 8 bases matching TRBD2. Per the germline V gene, CDR1 is MNHNS and CDR2 is SASEGT. The V segment lost 2 bases and the J segment 2 bases; nucleotides outside the gene matches: 6. The CDR3 runs 16 residues.

The chain combines TRBV27 with TRBJ2-1; 9 bases are a match to TRBD2. The germline gives CDR1 MNHEY, CDR2 SMNVEV (reference sequence). This CDR3 comprises 16 residues. The junction had 3 bases not matched to a gene; V was cut back by 2 bases and J by 1 base. The CDR3 loop reads CASSLVSGRSYNEQFF. The CDR3 coding sequence is TGTGCCAGCAGTTTAGTAAGCGGGAGGTCCTACAATGAGCAGTTCTTC.

The chain joins TRBV11-2 to TRBJ2-1, with 7 bases identical to TRBD2. Germline V gives CDR1 SGHAT, CDR2 FQNNGV. This CDR3 comprises 12 residues. The V gene end was trimmed by 3 bases and the J gene end by 8 bases; junction bases not matched to a gene: 1. The CDR3 sequence is CASSLSGDEQFF. CDR3 sequence (DNA): TGTGCCAGCAGCTTGAGCGGGGATGAGCAGTTCTTC. The full variable domain, with the rest looked up from reference TRBV11-2 and TRBJ2-1, is EAGVAQSPRYKIIEKRQSVAFWCNPISGHATLYWYQQILGQGPKLLIQFQNNGVVDDSQLPKDRFSAERLKGVDSTLKIQPAKLEDSAVYLCASSLSGDEQFFGPGTRLTVL.

The rearrangement joins TRBV30 to TRBJ1-1; perhaps TRBD1 as D (5 bases). The germline V gene has CDR1 GTSNPN and CDR2 SVGIG (reference sequence). This CDR3 has 17 residues. The V gene lost 2 bases and the J gene lost 0 bases, with 19 bases spanning the gap. This chain's CDR3 is CAWSPTQGGRMNTEAFF. The CDR3 DNA reads as TGTGCCTGGAGTCCAACCCAGGGCGGCAGGATGAACACTGAAGCTTTCTTT.

CDR3 in DNA: TGTGCCAGCAGCCCGGGACAGGGGTTTTCTTATGGCTACACCTTC. Residues: CASSPGQGFSYGYTF. This sequence joins TRBV5-8 and TRBJ1-2, with TRBD1 matching 10 bases. CDR3 size: 15 residues. V shed 4 bases and J 5 bases; nucleotides not matched to a gene: 8. CDR1 is SGHTS and CDR2 is YDEGEE in the germline V gene.